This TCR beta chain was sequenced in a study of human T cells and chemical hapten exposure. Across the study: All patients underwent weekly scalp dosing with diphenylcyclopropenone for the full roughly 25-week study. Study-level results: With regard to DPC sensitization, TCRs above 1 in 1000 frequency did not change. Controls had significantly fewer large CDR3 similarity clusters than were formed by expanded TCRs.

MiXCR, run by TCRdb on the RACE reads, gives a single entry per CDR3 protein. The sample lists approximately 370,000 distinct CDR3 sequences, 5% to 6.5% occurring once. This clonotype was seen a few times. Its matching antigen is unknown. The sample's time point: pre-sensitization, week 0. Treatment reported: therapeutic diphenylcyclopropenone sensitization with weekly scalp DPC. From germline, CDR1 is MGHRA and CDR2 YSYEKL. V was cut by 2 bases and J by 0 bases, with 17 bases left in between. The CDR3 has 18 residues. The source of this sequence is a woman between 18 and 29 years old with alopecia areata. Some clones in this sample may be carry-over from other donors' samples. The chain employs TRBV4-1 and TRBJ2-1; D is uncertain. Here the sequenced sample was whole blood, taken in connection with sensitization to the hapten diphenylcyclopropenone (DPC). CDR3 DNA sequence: TGCGCCAGCAGCCAATTAGATATGGGGTTCTCCTCCTACAATGAGCAGTTCTTC. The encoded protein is CASSQLDMGFSSYNEQFF.